This T cell receptor (beta chain) was documented in a study of T cells in localized non-small cell lung cancer. TCRdb keeps only in-frame clones here, not all; method: immunoSEQ multiplex PCR. Altogether some 950 clones are present, around a quarter being singletons, with the ten largest covering roughly a quarter. Germline V gene data show CDR1 as LNHDA and CDR2 as SQIVND (reference sequence). This CDR3 has 15 amino acids. The junction had 5 bases not matched to a gene; V was cut back by 3 bases and J by 4 bases. This sequence joins TRBV19 and TRBJ2-3; 9 bases agree with TRBD1. The receptor comes from a female donor older than 55 with stage I lung adenocarcinoma. The sequencing used normal lung tissue next to the tumor, collected before any cancer treatment. CDR3 coding DNA: TGTGCCAGTAGTATGGGGGACAGGGACGCAGATACGCAGTATTTT. Amino acids: CASSMGDRDADTQYF.